This T cell receptor (beta chain) was recovered during a study of blood T cell repertoires in COVID-19. Study context: Researchers got acute and convalescent COVID-19 samples from the United States, Italy and Spain.

Clones were read by immunoSEQ multiplex PCR, and TCRdb kept only the in-frame ones, dropping some. The sample holds approximately 240,000 clones, 70% to 90% seen once. This CDR3 contains 16 residues. The ends lost 6 bases at V and 6 bases at J; junction bases unmatched: 15. Germline CDR1 is SQVTM and CDR2 is ANQGSEA. This clone appeared once. The sample comprised peripheral blood. The TCR originated in a woman between 40 and 55 years old who had recovered from COVID-19. The V call is TRBV29-1, the J call TRBJ2-2; 8 bases map to TRBD2. CDR3 loop: CSVQKSGTRSAGELFF. The DNA for the CDR3 is TGCAGCGTCCAAAAATCCGGGACTAGGTCGGCCGGGGAGCTGTTTTTT.